This T cell receptor (beta chain) was obtained from a study of radiation and T cells in renal cell carcinoma. Comments on this clone: Its antigen is currently unknown.

The V end lost 4 bases, the J end lost 1 base, and 16 bases lay between the germline ends. This CDR3 has 16 residues. Looked up from germline, CDR1 is SGDLS and CDR2 is YYNGEE. The treatment is: 15 Gy SBRT to primary tumor, nephrectomy 4 weeks later. Data came from immunoSEQ multiplex PCR; TCRdb stores just in-frame clones and leaves some out. The sample has more than 8,000 clones, about 59% seen once. Points from the study as a whole: Top tumor clonotypes rose in blood 2 weeks post-radiation, then contracted.

The V gene is TRBV9, the J gene TRBJ2-3, with D maybe TRBD1 (6 bases). The TCR sequence derives from a man between 60 and 70 years old with renal cell carcinoma. The input for sequencing was tumor tissue, taken from a patient whose treatment included radiotherapy and nephrectomy. CDR3 in DNA: TGTGCCAGCAGCCCGCGTGATGGGGGCGGCACAGATACGCAGTATTTT. Translated: CASSPRDGGGTDTQYF.